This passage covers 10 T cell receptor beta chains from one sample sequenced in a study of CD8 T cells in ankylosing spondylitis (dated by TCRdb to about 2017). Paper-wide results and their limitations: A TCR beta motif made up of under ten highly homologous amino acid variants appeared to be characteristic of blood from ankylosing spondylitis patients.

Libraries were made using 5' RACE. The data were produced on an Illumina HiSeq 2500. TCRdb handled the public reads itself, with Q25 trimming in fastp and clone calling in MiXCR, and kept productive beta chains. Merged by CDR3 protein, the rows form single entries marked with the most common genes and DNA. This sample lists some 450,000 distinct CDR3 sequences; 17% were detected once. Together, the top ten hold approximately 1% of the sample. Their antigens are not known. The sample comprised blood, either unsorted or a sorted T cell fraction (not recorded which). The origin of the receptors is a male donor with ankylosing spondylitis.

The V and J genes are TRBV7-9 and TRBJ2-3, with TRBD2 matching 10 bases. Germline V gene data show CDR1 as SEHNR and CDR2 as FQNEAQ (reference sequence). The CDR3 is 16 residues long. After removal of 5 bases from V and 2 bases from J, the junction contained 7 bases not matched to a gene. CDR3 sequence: CASSQSGTSATDTQYF. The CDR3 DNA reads TGTGCCAGCAGCCAAAGCGGGACTAGCGCCACAGATACGCAGTATTTT.

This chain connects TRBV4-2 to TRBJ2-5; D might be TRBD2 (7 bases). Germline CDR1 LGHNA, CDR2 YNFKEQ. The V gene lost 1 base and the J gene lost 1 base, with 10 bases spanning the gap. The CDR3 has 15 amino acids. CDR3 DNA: TGTGCCAGCAGCCAAGGCGGGGGCCCCCAAGAGACCCAGTACTTC. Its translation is CASSQGGGPQETQYF.

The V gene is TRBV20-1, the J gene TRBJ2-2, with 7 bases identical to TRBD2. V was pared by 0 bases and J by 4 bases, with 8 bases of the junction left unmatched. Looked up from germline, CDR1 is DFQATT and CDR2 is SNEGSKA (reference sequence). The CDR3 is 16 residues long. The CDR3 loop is CSARDGRRGTTGELFF. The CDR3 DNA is TGCAGTGCTAGAGATGGGAGGCGGGGGACCACCGGGGAGCTGTTTTTT.

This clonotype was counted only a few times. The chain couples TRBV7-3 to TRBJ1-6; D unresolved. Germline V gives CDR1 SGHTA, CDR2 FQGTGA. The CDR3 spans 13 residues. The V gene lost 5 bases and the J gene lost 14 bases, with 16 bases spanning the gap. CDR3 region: CASSEWEGSTLHF. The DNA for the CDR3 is TGTGCCAGCAGCGAATGGGAGGGAAGCACCCTCCACTTT. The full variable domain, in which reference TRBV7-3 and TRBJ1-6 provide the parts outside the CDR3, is GAGVSQTPSNKVTEKGKYVELRCDPISGHTALYWYRQSLGQGPEFLIYFQGTGAADDSGLPNDRFFAVRPEGSVSTLKIQRTERGDSAVYLCASSEWEGSTLHFGNGTRLTVT.

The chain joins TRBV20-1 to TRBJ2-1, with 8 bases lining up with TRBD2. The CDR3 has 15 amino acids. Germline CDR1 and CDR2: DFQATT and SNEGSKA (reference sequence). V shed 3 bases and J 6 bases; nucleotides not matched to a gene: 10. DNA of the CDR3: TGCAGTGCTAGCCCCACTAGCGGCGGGTCCAATGAGCAGTTCTTC. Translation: CSASPTSGGSNEQFF.

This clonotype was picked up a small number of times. CDR3 bases: TGTGCCAGCCGGCTGGACGGGAACACTGAAGCTTTCTTT. Protein: CASRLDGNTEAFF. The V and J genes are TRBV7-9 and TRBJ1-1; D ambiguous. Germline-derived CDR1 and CDR2 are SEHNR and FQNEAQ (reference sequence). The CDR3 is 13 residues long. Trimming removed 8 bases at V and 1 base at J, with 11 bases between.

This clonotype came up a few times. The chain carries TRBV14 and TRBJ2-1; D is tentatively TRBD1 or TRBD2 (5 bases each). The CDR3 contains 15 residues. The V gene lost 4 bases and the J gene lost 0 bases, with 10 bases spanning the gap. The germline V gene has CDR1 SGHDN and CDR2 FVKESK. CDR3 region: CASSRPGTSYNEQFF. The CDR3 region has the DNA TGTGCCAGCAGCCGCCCCGGGACCTCCTACAATGAGCAGTTCTTC.

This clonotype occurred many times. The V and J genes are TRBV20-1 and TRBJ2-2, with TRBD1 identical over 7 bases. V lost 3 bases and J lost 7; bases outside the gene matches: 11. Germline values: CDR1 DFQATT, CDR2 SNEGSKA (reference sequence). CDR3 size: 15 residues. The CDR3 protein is CSARMRQGYIGELFF. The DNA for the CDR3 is TGCAGTGCTAGGATGAGACAGGGTTACATCGGGGAGCTGTTTTTT.

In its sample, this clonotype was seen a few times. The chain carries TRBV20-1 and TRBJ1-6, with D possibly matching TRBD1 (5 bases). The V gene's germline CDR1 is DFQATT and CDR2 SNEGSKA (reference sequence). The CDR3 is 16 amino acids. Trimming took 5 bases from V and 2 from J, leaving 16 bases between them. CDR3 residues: CSAARARVTYNSPLHF. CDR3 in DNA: TGCAGTGCTGCCCGGGCCAGGGTGACCTATAATTCACCCCTCCACTTT.

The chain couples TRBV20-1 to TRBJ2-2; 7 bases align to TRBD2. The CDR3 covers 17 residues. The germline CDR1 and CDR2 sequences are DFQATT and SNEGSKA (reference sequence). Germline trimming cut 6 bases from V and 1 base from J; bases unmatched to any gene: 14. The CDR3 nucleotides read TGCAGTGCACGGGCCCTAGACGGGAGGAAGAACACCGGGGAGCTGTTTTTT. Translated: CSARALDGRKNTGELFF.